Listed below are T cell receptor beta chains from one sample, sequenced in a study of shared clonotypes between healthy human individuals. Some clones are missing from TCRdb's copy, which holds only in-frame ones; the method was immunoSEQ multiplex PCR. The profile shows a few million clones, roughly 90% of them singletons. The specimen sequenced was naive CD4+ T cells from PBMCs. These receptors came from a man between 18 and 35 years old in good health. Some clones in this sample may be carry-over from other donors' samples. The CDR3 runs from the conserved cysteine through the conserved F or W.

CASSLAGSQGGDTQYF | TRBJ2-3 | TRBV5-1
CASSNHPSGATEAFF | TRBJ1-1 | TRBV9
CASSFSGRAYNEQFF | TRBJ2-1 | TRBV7-9
CASSLGGLAGGTYNEQFF | TRBJ2-1 | TRBV5-1
CASSEVGGYVGTEAFF | TRBJ1-1 | TRBV6-1
CASSVAAAQETQYF | TRBJ2-5 | TRBV9
CASSYLGPSRWHNGYTF | TRBJ1-2 | TRBV5-8
CASSTQGINYGYTF | TRBJ1-2 | TRBV6-1
CASSLIRPPLAKNIQYF | TRBJ2-4 | TRBV7-2
CSVATSLETQYF | TRBJ2-5 | TRBV29-1
CASSRGSQETQYF | TRBJ2-5 | TRBV7-2
CASSHGGAGDLRGGTQYF | TRBJ2-3 | TRBV4-1
CASSIDGKWGYTF | TRBJ1-2 | TRBV19
CASSLLSPGAEQYF | TRBJ2-7 | TRBV5-1
CASSFTLQETQYF | TRBJ2-5 | TRBV6-6
CATSRGERGAQFF | TRBJ2-1 | TRBV15
CASSWGDRGLRPYTF | TRBJ1-2 | TRBV5-8
CASSDGDEQFF | TRBJ2-1 | TRBV2
CASSTGAGYSGANVLTF | TRBJ2-6 | TRBV5-1
CASSGGTSGYNEQFF | TRBJ2-1 | TRBV11-3
CASSYSSGSGNTIYF | TRBJ1-3 | TRBV6-5
CASSPSRLADTQYF | TRBJ2-3 | TRBV4-3
CASSHLAGQETQYF | TRBJ2-5 | TRBV4-1
CASSLGLAGPETQYF | TRBJ2-5 | TRBV5-1
CGGAVYDEQFF | TRBJ2-1 | TRBV29-1
CASSLRLGQGRNTIYF | TRBJ1-3 | TRBV7-6
CASSGSTGRETQYF | TRBJ2-5 | TRBV2
CASSPHEETQYF | TRBJ2-5 | TRBV9
CASREGRGGGNEQFF | TRBJ2-1 | TRBV19
CASSLALGTGEQYF | TRBJ2-7 | TRBV7-2
CASSSGTGGGKEQYF | TRBJ2-7 | TRBV6-5
CASTQPGQGSEKLFF | TRBJ1-4 | TRBV19
CASSFRTGTYNEQFF | TRBJ2-1 | TRBV27
CASSLSLDRVNQPQHF | TRBJ1-5 | TRBV28
CASKMDLYNEQFF | TRBJ2-1 | TRBV6-6
CASSRIQGNEQFF | TRBJ2-1 | TRBV7-9
CASSELGREYF | TRBJ2-7 | TRBV2
CASSTGTDTGELFF | TRBJ2-2 | TRBV2
CASSLEGAPYEQYF | TRBJ2-7 | TRBV6-1
CSVEGTGDRNYGYTF | TRBJ1-2 | TRBV29-1
CASRLAGIGGYTF | TRBJ1-2 | TRBV5-4
CAWSVTGLVGYTF | TRBJ1-2 | TRBV30
CASSSTGQGEGQPQHF | TRBJ1-5 | TRBV5-1
CASSLGGDQPQHF | TRBJ1-5 | TRBV5-1
CASSTRTSGSSVVVGEQYF | TRBJ2-7 | TRBV7-2
CASNHQPQHF | TRBJ1-5 | TRBV6-5
CASSSAGMEHGYTF | TRBJ1-2 | TRBV2
CASGGGTSRSSYNEQFF | TRBJ2-1 | TRBV30
CASSVGLAESYEQYF | TRBJ2-7 | TRBV9
CSVVGEGQGMGYTF | TRBJ1-2 | TRBV29-1
CASSPTRNSYEQYF | TRBJ2-7 | TRBV18
CASREGGGGYRTDTQYF | TRBJ2-3 | TRBV28
CASSVGTNQETQYF | TRBJ2-5 | TRBV9
CASSYRGATNYGYTF | TRBJ1-2 | TRBV6-6